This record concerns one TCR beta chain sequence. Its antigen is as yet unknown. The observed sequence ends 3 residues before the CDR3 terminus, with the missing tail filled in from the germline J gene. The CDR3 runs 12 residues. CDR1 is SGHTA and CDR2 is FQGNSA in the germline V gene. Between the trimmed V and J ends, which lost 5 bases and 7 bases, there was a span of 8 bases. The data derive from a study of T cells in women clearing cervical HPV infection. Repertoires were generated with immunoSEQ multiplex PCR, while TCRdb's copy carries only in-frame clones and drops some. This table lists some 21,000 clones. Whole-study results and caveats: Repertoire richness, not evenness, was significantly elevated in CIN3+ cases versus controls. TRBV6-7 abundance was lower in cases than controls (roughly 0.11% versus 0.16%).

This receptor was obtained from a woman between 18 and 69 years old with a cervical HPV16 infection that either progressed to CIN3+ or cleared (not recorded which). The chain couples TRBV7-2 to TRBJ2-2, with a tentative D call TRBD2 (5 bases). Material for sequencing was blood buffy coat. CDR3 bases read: TGTGCCAGCAGCCCAGGACTCGGGGAG. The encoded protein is CASSPGLGE. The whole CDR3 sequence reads CASSPGLGELFF.